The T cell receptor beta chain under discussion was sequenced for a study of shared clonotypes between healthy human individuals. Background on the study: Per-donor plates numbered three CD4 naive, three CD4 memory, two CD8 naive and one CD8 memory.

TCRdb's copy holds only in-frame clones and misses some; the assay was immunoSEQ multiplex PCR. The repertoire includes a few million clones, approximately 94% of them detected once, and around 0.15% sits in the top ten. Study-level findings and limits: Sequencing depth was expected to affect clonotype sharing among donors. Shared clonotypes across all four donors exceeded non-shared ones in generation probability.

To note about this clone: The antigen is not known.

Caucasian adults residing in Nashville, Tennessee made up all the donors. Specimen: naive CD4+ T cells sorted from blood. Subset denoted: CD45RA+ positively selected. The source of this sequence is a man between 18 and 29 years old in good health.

CDR3 loop: CASSEEGTPSYEQYF. DNA of the CDR3: TGTGCCAGCAGTGAAGAGGGGACTCCTTCCTACGAGCAGTACTTC. The chain is built from TRBV2 and TRBJ2-7; TRBD2 is a possible D gene (6 bases). The germline V gene encodes CDR1 SNHLY and CDR2 FYNNEI. Trimming shortened V by 1 base and J by 1 base, and 11 bases separated the two germline ends. This CDR3 is built from 15 residues.